This TCR beta chain was obtained from a study of regulatory T cells in long-lasting Graves disease. Findings and caveats of the study: The study found lower TCR diversity in persistent Graves' patients than in newly diagnosed ones.

To make TCR beta libraries, researchers used iRepertoire HTBI primers and Arm-PCR of CDR3 regions. Under the authors' procedure: Identification yielded 55 to 75 TRBV and around 15 TRBJ segments across samples. TCRdb called the multiplex PCR reads again in MiXCR, with one record for every CDR3 protein. The V and J calls were not made by the authors but by TCRdb's processing. The data show roughly 400,000 distinct CDR3 sequences, less than 25% seen once. This clonotype was detected ten times or more. What it recognizes is unknown. Time point described: persistent/refractory GD, antithyroid drugs over 5 years with positive TRAb. After RNA was extracted from PBMCs, the TCR library was made from it. EDTA tubes received approximately 9 milliliters of drawn peripheral blood. Source: peripheral blood mononuclear cells (PBMCs), taken when the disease was refractory, from a patient treated with antithyroid drugs. This receptor was identified in a female donor with Graves disease.

The CDR3 sequence: CASSLSQGQETQYF. The DNA of the CDR3 is TGTGCCAGCAGTTTATCTCAGGGCCAAGAGACCCAGTACTTC. The rearrangement links TRBV12-3 or TRBV12-4 to TRBJ2-5, with TRBD1 as a possible D gene (5 bases). Trimming shortened V by 2 bases and J by 1 base, and 8 bases separated the two germline ends. This CDR3 is 14 amino acids long.